These 28 T cell receptor beta chains were sequenced from one sample in a study of cytomegalovirus exposure and HLA in healthy donors. Researchers ran the PCR with 60 Vbeta and 13 Jbeta primers. Data came from immunoSEQ multiplex PCR; TCRdb stores just in-frame clones and leaves some out. In the table there are some 170,000 clones, 79% of which are singletons. The specimen sequenced was PBMCs. Receptor source: a man in his forties or fifties in good health and CMV-seronegative.

The genes are TRBV11-1 and TRBJ2-2; D is perhaps TRBD2 (5 bases). CDR1 is SGHAT and CDR2 is FQDESV in the germline V gene (reference sequence). This CDR3 is 14 amino acids long. V lost 5 bases to trimming and J lost 2 bases, with 9 bases between them. For the CDR3, the DNA is TGTGCCAGCAGCATACTAGTTAACACCGGGGAGCTGTTTTTT. This gives the protein CASSILVNTGELFF.

The chain combines TRBV9 with TRBJ2-5, with TRBD2 as a possible D gene (6 bases). Trimming left V 0 bases short and J 2 bases short, with 14 bases between. The CDR3 extends over 16 amino acids. CDR1 and CDR2 (germline): SGDLS, YYNGEE. CDR3 sequence: CASSVGGMAGQETQYF. The CDR3 nucleotides are TGTGCCAGCAGCGTAGGCGGGATGGCGGGGCAAGAGACCCAGTACTTC.

The V call is TRBV5-4, the J call TRBJ2-5, with 9 nucleotides matching TRBD1. In germline, CDR1 is SGHNT, CDR2 YYREEE (reference sequence). Trimming at V came to 2 bases and at J to 5 bases, leaving 4 bases not matched to a gene. The CDR3 is 14 residues long. The CDR3 loop is CASSFGQGRETQYF. CDR3 nucleotide sequence: TGTGCCAGCAGCTTCGGACAGGGGCGGGAGACCCAGTACTTC.

The V call is TRBV4-2, the J call TRBJ1-2, with 9 bases aligning to TRBD1. CDR3 length: 15 residues. V was pared by 1 base and J by 5 bases, with 5 bases of the junction left unmatched. The germline gives CDR1 LGHNA, CDR2 YNFKEQ. The CDR3 DNA sequence: TGTGCCAGCAGCCAAGTTGCCGGACAGGGGTATGGCTACACCTTC. This sequence encodes CASSQVAGQGYGYTF.

V is TRBV6-6 and J is TRBJ2-7; D is possibly TRBD2 (5 bases). Trimming cost V 5 bases and J 2 bases, with 13 bases left between them. Germline CDR1 is MNHNY and CDR2 is SVGAGI (reference sequence). The CDR3 length is 14 residues. In DNA form, the CDR3 reads TGTGCCAGCAGTCCCTTCGGGGAAGCCTACGAGCAGTACTTC. Translating gives CASSPFGEAYEQYF.

Points on this clone: The junction departs from germline at one end; a sequencing error may be responsible. CDR3 residues: CAGSLHSGRSGANVLTF. The CDR3 nucleotides read TGTGCCGGCAGCTTACATAGCGGGCGCTCTGGGGCCAACGTCCTGACTTTC. The rearrangement links TRBV11-2 to TRBJ2-6; 7 bases fit TRBD2. Per the germline V gene, CDR1 is SGHAT and CDR2 is FQNNGV. There are 17 residues in the CDR3.

This chain connects TRBV27 to TRBJ1-1; D may be TRBD1 (5 bases). The CDR3 runs to 15 residues. The V end was cut by 0 bases, the J end by 6 bases, with 14 bases between. The germline gives CDR1 MNHEY, CDR2 SMNVEV (reference sequence). CDR3 DNA sequence: TGTGCCAGCAGTTTATCGGGCGGGGGGTGGCCTGAAGCTTTCTTT. It is translated as CASSLSGGGWPEAFF.

This clone was detected a few times. The chain is built from TRBV11-2 and TRBJ1-1; D is undetermined. Germline lookup yields CDR1 SGHAT and CDR2 FQNNGV. The CDR3 extends over 11 amino acids. V was trimmed by 3 bases and J by 8 bases, leaving 7 bases between them. The CDR3 here is CASSLTTEAFF. The DNA for the CDR3 is TGTGCCAGCAGCTTGACAACCGAAGCTTTCTTT.

This chain joins TRBV6-5 and TRBJ2-7; 9 bases match TRBD1. V lost 3 bases to trimming and J lost 5 bases; unmatched junction nucleotides: 2. CDR1 and CDR2 from the germline V gene are MNHEY and SVGAGI. This CDR3 has 13 residues. CDR3 coding DNA: TGTGCCAGCAGTTATAACAGGGGGCACGAGCAGTACTTC. Encoded protein: CASSYNRGHEQYF.

Here the CDR3 reads CASTIYRGSYEQYF. DNA of the CDR3: TGTGCCAGTACTATTTACAGGGGCTCCTACGAGCAGTACTTC. V and J are TRBV6-5 and TRBJ2-7; 7 bases are shared with TRBD1. Losses at the gene ends were 9 bases for V and 0 bases for J; bases not matched to a gene: 8. This CDR3 contains 14 residues. CDR1 is MNHEY and CDR2 is SVGAGI in the germline V gene.

The chain employs TRBV5-1 and TRBJ2-3; TRBD1 aligns across 7 bases. The CDR3 sequence is 15 residues long. Germline V gene data show CDR1 as SGHRS and CDR2 as YFSETQ. Trimming cost V 4 bases and J 0 bases; bases outside gene matches: 5. This CDR3 is CASSLQTGSTDTQYF. As DNA, the CDR3 is TGCGCCAGCAGCCTTCAGACAGGGAGCACAGATACGCAGTATTTT.

The chain links TRBV6-1 to TRBJ1-1, with a tentative D call TRBD1 (5 bases). V lost 3 bases to trimming and J lost 4 bases, with 12 bases between them. The germline CDR1 and CDR2 sequences are MNHNS and SASEGT. This CDR3 contains 14 residues. The CDR3 protein is CASSEHSGVTEAFF. CDR3 coding DNA: TGTGCCAGCAGTGAGCACTCGGGGGTCACTGAAGCTTTCTTT.

The V call is TRBV7-2, the J call TRBJ1-6, with D perhaps TRBD1 (5 bases). Germline assignment: CDR1 SGHTA and CDR2 FQGNSA. The V end lost 2 bases, the J end lost 9 bases, and 11 bases lay between the germline ends. The CDR3 is made up of 14 amino acids. CDR3 in amino acids: CASSLLKGASPLHF. For the CDR3, the DNA is TGTGCCAGCAGCTTATTGAAAGGGGCTTCACCCCTCCACTTT.

The rearrangement joins TRBV6-5 to TRBJ2-3; D remains ambiguous. Trimming cost V 0 bases and J 4 bases, with 14 bases left between them. Germline V gene data show CDR1 as MNHEY and CDR2 as SVGAGI. The CDR3 length is 16 residues. The CDR3, as DNA: TGTGCCAGCAGTTACTCGGCATCAGTTGCGGCAGATACGCAGTATTTT. As protein: CASSYSASVAADTQYF.

The chain is built from TRBV9 and TRBJ2-6; D is possibly TRBD1 (5 bases). V was shortened by 0 bases and J by 2 bases, with 6 bases between the two germline ends. Germline lookup yields CDR1 SGDLS and CDR2 YYNGEE. The CDR3 spans 15 residues. CDR3 nucleotide sequence: TGTGCCAGCAGCGTAGCAGGGCCTGGGGCCAACGTCCTGACTTTC. It yields the protein CASSVAGPGANVLTF. The entire variable domain, with the rest obtained from reference TRBV9 and TRBJ2-6, is as follows: DSGVTQTPKHLITATGQRVTLRCSPRSGDLSVYWYQQSLDQGLQFLIQYYNGEERAKGNILERFSAQQFPDLHSELNLSSLELGDSALYFCASSVAGPGANVLTFGAGSRLTVL.

The V gene is TRBV27, the J gene TRBJ2-7, with D hard to call. CDR3 length: 14 residues. Germline-derived CDR1 and CDR2 are MNHEY and SMNVEV (reference sequence). V shed 6 bases and J shed 2 bases, with 14 bases lying between them. CDR3 protein: CASRSTGPTYEQYF. For the CDR3, the DNA is TGTGCCAGCAGGTCGACGGGTCCCACCTACGAGCAGTACTTC.

This chain uses TRBV11-1 with TRBJ2-3; D remains unclear. The germline CDR1 and CDR2 sequences are SGHAT and FQDESV (reference sequence). This CDR3 has 11 amino acids. The V gene lost 3 bases and the J gene lost 6 bases, with 4 bases spanning the gap. The DNA of the CDR3 is TGTGCCAGCAGCTTTCGGGATACGCAGTATTTT. Protein sequence: CASSFRDTQYF.

V usage is TRBV13 and J usage is TRBJ2-3; D perhaps matches TRBD2 (6 bases). The V and J ends lost 5 bases and 0 bases respectively, with 9 bases between them. The CDR3 loop spans 14 amino acids. Germline V lookup: CDR1 PRHDT, CDR2 FYEKMQ (reference sequence). The CDR3 loop is CASSPGTSTDTQYF. Here the CDR3 DNA reads TGTGCCAGCAGCCCCGGGACTAGCACAGATACGCAGTATTTT. The full variable domain, its missing parts supplied by reference TRBV13 and TRBJ2-3, is AAGVIQSPRHLIKEKRETATLKCYPIPRHDTVYWYQQGPGQDPQFLISFYEKMQSDKGSIPDRFSAQQFSDYHSELNMSSLELGDSALYFCASSPGTSTDTQYFGPGTRLTVL.

The V gene is TRBV7-2, the J gene TRBJ2-5; D possibly corresponds to TRBD2 (5 bases). The CDR3 extends over 14 amino acids. The V gene lost 5 bases and the J gene lost 4 bases, with 14 bases spanning the gap. CDR1 is SGHTA and CDR2 is FQGNSA in the germline V gene. The CDR3 spells CASSPRGKVETQYF. CDR3 nucleotide sequence: TGTGCCAGCAGCCCCCGAGGGAAAGTAGAGACCCAGTACTTC.

The chain couples TRBV4-2 to TRBJ2-7; possible D gene TRBD2, 6 bases. There are 15 residues in the CDR3. Looked up from germline, CDR1 is LGHNA and CDR2 is YNFKEQ. V shed 2 bases and J shed 2 bases, with 13 bases lying between them. The CDR3, as DNA: TGTGCCAGCAGCCAAAACTTTGGGACTGCCTACGAGCAGTACTTC. Residues: CASSQNFGTAYEQYF.

The V call is TRBV27, the J call TRBJ2-3; 12 bases fit TRBD2. CDR1 and CDR2 (germline): MNHEY, SMNVEV (reference sequence). CDR3 length: 14 residues. J was trimmed by 6 bases and V by 6 bases; bases with no gene match: 4. The CDR3 DNA follows: TGTGCCAGCAGACTAGCGGGAGGCCGGGATACGCAGTATTTT. Translated, it gives CASRLAGGRDTQYF.

The DNA of the CDR3 is TGTGCCAGCAGTCCCCTAGGAGCACAAGAGACCCAGTACTTC. Protein: CASSPLGAQETQYF. The chain employs TRBV28 and TRBJ2-5; D gene ambiguous. The V end was cut by 5 bases, the J end by 2 bases, with 12 bases between. From germline, CDR1 is MDHEN and CDR2 SYDVKM. The CDR3 is 14 amino acids.

The genes are TRBV29-1 and TRBJ2-7; 7 bases agree with TRBD2. Germline CDR1 reads SQVTM; CDR2 reads ANQGSEA. The CDR3 is 13 amino acids. Trimming took 6 bases from V and 1 from J; bases not matched to a gene: 6. The CDR3 sequence is CSVWEGLSYEQYF. The DNA for the CDR3 is TGCAGCGTATGGGAGGGCCTTTCCTACGAGCAGTACTTC.

The chain couples TRBV5-1 to TRBJ2-7; TRBD2 matches 8 bases. J was trimmed by 4 bases and V by 0 bases; bases with no gene match: 12. The CDR3 covers 17 residues. Germline CDR1 and CDR2: SGHRS and YFSETQ. CDR3 DNA: TGCGCCAGCAGCTTGGGGGTACTAGCGGTCCGGGGGTACGAGCAGTACTTC. This translates into CASSLGVLAVRGYEQYF.

CDR3 sequence: CSASPIHEQYF. In nucleotides, the CDR3 is TGCAGTGCTAGCCCCATCCACGAGCAGTACTTC. The genes are TRBV20-1 and TRBJ2-7; D remains ambiguous. V lost 3 bases and J 5 bases, leaving 8 bases between the germline ends. The V gene's germline CDR1 is DFQATT and CDR2 SNEGSKA (reference sequence). The CDR3 runs 11 residues.

This chain uses TRBV11-2 with TRBJ2-7; 9 bases are shared with TRBD1. V lost 4 bases to trimming and J lost 12 bases; unmatched junction nucleotides: 7. The CDR3 is made up of 12 amino acids. Germline lookup yields CDR1 SGHAT and CDR2 FQNNGV. The CDR3 region has the DNA TGTGCCAGCAGCTATTCGGGACAGGGAACGTACTTC. Amino acid sequence: CASSYSGQGTYF.

The chain uses TRBV15 and TRBJ2-1; 10 nucleotides match TRBD2. V lost 1 base to trimming and J lost 6 bases; unmatched junction nucleotides: 9. Germline V gene data show CDR1 as LNHNV and CDR2 as YYDKDF (reference sequence). This CDR3 is 17 amino acids long. The CDR3 bases are TGTGCCACCAGCAGAGGGCCCCTAGCGGGAGTCGGCAATGAGCAGTTCTTC. Amino acid sequence: CATSRGPLAGVGNEQFF. The full variable domain, its missing parts supplied by reference TRBV15 and TRBJ2-1, is DAMVIQNPRYQVTQFGKPVTLSCSQTLNHNVMYWYQQKSSQAPKLLFHYYDKDFNNEADTPDNFQSRRPNTSFCFLDIRSPGLGDTAMYLCATSRGPLAGVGNEQFFGPGTRLTVL.

The chain joins TRBV6-1 to TRBJ1-6, with unresolved D. Trimming left V 4 bases short and J 0 bases short, with 7 bases between. The CDR3 loop spans 15 amino acids. CDR1 MNHNS and CDR2 SASEGT come from the germline V gene. CDR3 in amino acids: CASSALNSYNSPLHF. CDR3 DNA: TGTGCCAGCAGTGCCCTAAACTCCTATAATTCACCCCTCCACTTT.